This T cell receptor (beta chain) was retrieved from a study of blood T cell repertoires in COVID-19. This clone has only a few counts. Profiled with immunoSEQ multiplex PCR; TCRdb holds only in-frame clones, not every one. The data show over 130,000 clones, with about 80% seen just once and approximately 4% held by the top ten. This CDR3 is 16 amino acids long. The germline CDR1 and CDR2 sequences are SGHRS and YFSETQ. The ends were cut back, 4 bases at V and 0 bases at J, with 13 bases in the middle. This sequence joins TRBV5-1 and TRBJ1-4; D might be TRBD1 (5 bases). Source material: peripheral blood. The receptor's source is a woman aged 55-69 years with acute or convalescent COVID-19. The CDR3 is CASSQRDFATNEKLFF. The CDR3 DNA reads TGCGCCAGCAGCCAAAGGGACTTTGCAACTAATGAAAAACTGTTTTTT. Based on the CDR3 plus reference TRBV5-1 and TRBJ1-4, the full variable domain is KAGVTQTPRYLIKTRGQQVTLSCSPISGHRSVSWYQQTPGQGLQFLFEYFSETQRNKGNFPGRFSGRQFSNSRSEMNVSTLELGDSALYLCASSQRDFATNEKLFFGSGTQLSVL.